Following are 30 T cell receptor beta chains from one sample sequenced in a study of Graves' ophthalmopathy and Graves' hyperthyroidism. From RNA, the CDR3 regions of TCR beta chains were amplified and sequenced. HTBI-primed first-round RT-PCR preceded second-round multiplex PCR. TCRdb fed the multiplex PCR reads into MiXCR, producing one record per CDR3 protein. The repertoire consists of about 500,000 distinct CDR3 sequences, with under 40% occurring once and the leading ten covering less than 4.5%. Sequencing input: peripheral blood or thyroid tissue (not recorded which). The receptors shown here come from an adult man with Graves' hyperthyroidism.

The table lists this clonotype with a count of one. A much larger clone lies one base from this, so it may be a read error. This likely comes from a read error, as the CDR3 has no conserved phenylalanine or tryptophan at its end. The gene calls are TRBV19 and TRBJ1-1, with 8 bases identical to TRBD1. CDR1 and CDR2 from the germline V gene are LNHDA and SQIVND (reference sequence). The J segment lost 5 bases and the V segment lost 6 bases, leaving 8 bases of the junction unmatched. The CDR3 covers 14 residues. The CDR3 sequence: CASRTGQGWTEAFS. CDR3 nucleotide sequence: TGTGCCAGTAGGACCGGACAGGGATGGACTGAAGCTTTCTCT.

The rearrangement uses TRBV24-1 and TRBJ2-3; 8 nucleotides line up with TRBD1. The CDR3 totals 17 residues. With 3 bases clipped from V and 1 base from J, the junction kept 8 bases outside the gene matches. Germline V gene data show CDR1 as KGHDR and CDR2 as SFDVKD. CDR3 amino acids: CATSDERTGIGTDTQYF. CDR3 bases: TGTGCCACCAGTGATGAAAGGACAGGGATAGGCACAGATACGCAGTATTTT.

Comment on this clonotype: This clone may be a read error of a much larger clone one base away. This chain connects TRBV2 to TRBJ2-2, with 8 bases that match TRBD2. Looked up from germline, CDR1 is SNHLY and CDR2 is FYNNEI. This CDR3 comprises 15 residues. CDR3 bases: TGTGCCAGTAGTGTAGGGACTAGGAGCACCGGGGAGCTGTTTTTT. Its protein is CASSVGTRSTGELFF.

This clonotype was recorded a few times. The chain links TRBV19 to TRBJ1-2; D remains ambiguous. The ends were cut back, 4 bases at V and 5 bases at J, with 8 bases in the middle. CDR1 and CDR2 (germline): LNHDA, SQIVND (reference sequence). The CDR3 spans 12 residues. CDR3 bases: TGTGCCAGTAGTACCCAGAGATATGGCTACACCTTC. Its protein is CASSTQRYGYTF. Full variable domain (outside the CDR3, taken from reference TRBV19 and TRBJ1-2): DGGITQSPKYLFRKEGQNVTLSCEQNLNHDAMYWYRQDPGQGLRLIYYSQIVNDFQKGDIAEGYSVSREKKESFPLTVTSAQKNPTAFYLCASSTQRYGYTFGSGTRLTVV.

This clonotype was seen ten or more times. The chain joins TRBV7-9 to TRBJ2-2, with D perhaps given as TRBD1 or TRBD2 (5 bases each). V dropped 3 bases and J dropped 5 bases, with 10 bases sitting between them. From germline, CDR1 is SEHNR and CDR2 FQNEAQ (reference sequence). The CDR3 has 14 residues. The CDR3 DNA reads TGTGCCAGCAGCTTGGGGGTCGTTACCGGGGAGCTGTTTTTT. Its translation: CASSLGVVTGELFF.

The chain uses TRBV2 and TRBJ2-5; 7 nucleotides line up with TRBD1. The CDR3 has 17 amino acids. CDR1 and CDR2 (germline): SNHLY, FYNNEI. V dropped 10 bases and J dropped 0; count of bases not matched to a gene: 17. The CDR3 protein is CATSSQDSQGNQETQYF. The CDR3 DNA sequence: TGTGCCACCAGCAGCCAAGATTCACAGGGGAACCAAGAGACCCAGTACTTC.

This clonotype was observed a handful of times. V gene TRBV20-1 combines with J gene TRBJ2-3; D might be TRBD1 (6 bases). The germline V gene encodes CDR1 DFQATT and CDR2 SNEGSKA (reference sequence). The CDR3 contains 13 residues. V was cut by 6 bases and J by 2 bases, with 12 bases left in between. CDR3: CSAGQSATDTQYF. DNA for the CDR3: TGCAGTGCCGGACAGTCTGCCACAGATACGCAGTATTTT.

The J gene is TRBJ1-1, the V gene TRBV2; 8 bases map to TRBD1. The CDR3 is 13 residues long. After removal of 9 bases from V and 2 bases from J, the junction contained 5 bases not matched to a gene. Germline V CDR1 and CDR2: SNHLY, FYNNEI. CDR3 region: CAREGQANTEAFF. CDR3 DNA sequence: TGTGCCAGAGAGGGACAGGCAAACACTGAAGCTTTCTTT.

The chain uses TRBV12-3 or TRBV12-4 and TRBJ1-3, with no clear D. The CDR3 runs 17 residues. V shed 3 bases and J shed 2 bases, with 17 bases lying between them. The CDR3 spells CASSLIGLEAPGNTIYF. The CDR3 region has the DNA TGTGCCAGCAGTTTGATCGGACTCGAGGCGCCTGGAAACACCATATATTTT.

This clonotype showed up many times. The CDR3 sequence: CASSQWGGTSGSEQYF. In DNA form, the CDR3 reads TGTGCCAGCAGCCAATGGGGCGGAACTAGCGGGAGCGAGCAGTACTTC. This chain uses TRBV7-3 with TRBJ2-7; 11 bases map to TRBD2. V lost 5 bases to trimming and J lost 6 bases; unmatched junction nucleotides: 12. The CDR3 is 16 amino acids. Germline V gene sequence: CDR1 SGHTA, CDR2 FQGTGA.

This sequence joins TRBV2 and TRBJ1-1; D possibly corresponds to TRBD1 (5 bases). V lost 1 base to trimming and J lost 1 base, with 10 bases between them. This CDR3 spans 15 amino acids. Germline assignment: CDR1 SNHLY and CDR2 FYNNEI. The CDR3 region is CASSEGAGWNTEAFF. For the CDR3, the DNA is TGTGCCAGCAGTGAAGGGGCAGGGTGGAACACTGAAGCTTTCTTT.

This clonotype showed up just once. The chain links TRBV2 to TRBJ2-7; 9 bases map to TRBD1. The CDR3 loop spans 17 amino acids. Germline-derived CDR1 and CDR2 are SNHLY and FYNNEI. With 6 bases clipped from V and 4 bases from J, the junction kept 16 bases outside the gene matches. CDR3 residues: CASSLSTGTGSGYEQYF. The CDR3 DNA reads TGTGCCAGCAGCCTATCCACCGGGACAGGGAGTGGGTACGAGCAGTACTTC.

The rearrangement joins TRBV12-3 or TRBV12-4 to TRBJ2-2; D is uncertain. V was trimmed by 8 bases and J by 6 bases, leaving 13 bases between them. The CDR3 loop spans 13 amino acids. CDR3 sequence reads: CASSQVYAGELFF. The CDR3 DNA reads as TGTGCCAGCTCCCAGGTGTACGCCGGGGAGCTGTTTTTT.

This clonotype was counted between two and nine times. This chain connects TRBV7-9 to TRBJ2-2; D is ambiguous. CDR3 length equals 14 residues. Trimming took 5 bases from V and 2 from J, leaving 9 bases between them. The V gene's germline CDR1 is SEHNR and CDR2 FQNEAQ (reference sequence). CDR3 protein: CASSHAQNTGELFF. For the CDR3, the DNA is TGTGCCAGCAGCCACGCTCAAAACACCGGGGAGCTGTTTTTT.

This clonotype was seen ten or more times. This chain connects TRBV25-1 to TRBJ1-3, with D possibly matching TRBD1 (5 bases). This CDR3 contains 14 residues. V was cut by 2 bases and J by 1 base, with 6 bases left in between. Germline values: CDR1 MGHDK, CDR2 SYGVNS. The CDR3: CASSEGASGNTIYF. DNA of the CDR3: TGTGCCAGCAGTGAAGGGGCTTCTGGAAACACCATATATTTT.

A few counts support this clonotype. The chain joins TRBV12-3 or TRBV12-4 to TRBJ1-1; D perhaps matches TRBD1 (5 bases). The CDR3 runs 14 residues. Deletions cut 6 bases from V and 0 bases from J, with 11 bases between. CDR3 nucleotide sequence: TGTGCCAGCAGCCCGGACATTTTGAACACTGAAGCTTTCTTT. This gives the protein CASSPDILNTEAFF.

The sample holds one count of this clonotype. The J gene is TRBJ1-2, the V gene TRBV28, with TRBD1 as a possible D gene (6 bases). Germline values: CDR1 MDHEN, CDR2 SYDVKM. The CDR3 runs 15 residues. V lost 4 bases and J 7 bases, leaving 19 bases between the germline ends. DNA for the CDR3: TGTGCCAGCAGTTCAATAGGGAGACAGGCGGGTGGCTACACCTTC. This gives the protein CASSSIGRQAGGYTF.

This clonotype was counted at least ten times. This chain links TRBV5-4 with TRBJ2-5; perhaps TRBD2 as D (6 bases). Trimming stripped 4 bases from V and 3 bases from J, with 13 bases between. Germline V lookup: CDR1 SGHNT, CDR2 YYREEE (reference sequence). The CDR3 loop spans 14 amino acids. The CDR3 reads CASSLPGLEETQYF. The CDR3, as DNA: TGTGCCAGCAGCCTTCCGGGACTCGAAGAGACCCAGTACTTC.

This clonotype was picked up many times. The CDR3 bases are TGTGCCAGCAGTTACGACTCAATAGCTGGAAACACCATATATTTT. It yields the protein CASSYDSIAGNTIYF. The chain joins TRBV6-5 to TRBJ1-3; the D is unclear. Germline CDR1 reads MNHEY; CDR2 reads SVGAGI. V was pared by 2 bases and J by 2 bases, with 10 bases between. The CDR3 runs to 15 residues.

At least ten counts were recorded for this clonotype. The chain combines TRBV29-1 with TRBJ2-7; 7 bases agree with TRBD2. Germline trimming cut 3 bases from V and 5 bases from J; bases unmatched to any gene: 7. The CDR3 covers 13 residues. From germline, CDR1 is SQVTM and CDR2 ANQGSEA. CDR3 loop: CSVDRGDGNEQYF. For the CDR3, the DNA is TGCAGCGTTGATCGGGGGGACGGTAACGAGCAGTACTTC.

This clonotype was found many times. This chain links TRBV7-6 with TRBJ2-5, with D hard to call. Germline values: CDR1 SGHVS, CDR2 FNYEAQ. Trimming cost V 5 bases and J 0 bases, with 10 bases left between them. The CDR3 contains 14 residues. CDR3 nucleotide sequence: TGTGCCAGCAGCGACGGACGGTACCAAGAGACCCAGTACTTC. This gives the protein CASSDGRYQETQYF.

In this sample, this clonotype turned up many times. The rearrangement links TRBV7-8 to TRBJ1-4; D not certain. CDR1 is SGHVS, CDR2 FQNEAQ, per germline. The ends were cut back, 3 bases at V and 8 bases at J, with 13 bases in the middle. The CDR3 consists of 14 residues. The CDR3 protein is CASSLVTGREKLFF. The CDR3 DNA is TGTGCCAGCAGCTTGGTGACCGGAAGGGAAAAACTGTTTTTT. Based on the CDR3 plus reference TRBV7-8 and TRBJ1-4, the full variable domain is GAGVSQSPRYKVAKRGQDVALRCDPISGHVSLFWYQQALGQGPEFLTYFQNEAQLDKSGLPSDRFFAERPEGSVSTLKIQRTQQEDSAVYLCASSLVTGREKLFFGSGTQLSVL.

The CDR3 sequence: CASSFFKLRNTGELFF. The CDR3 DNA sequence: TGTGCCAGCAGCTTCTTCAAGCTAAGGAACACCGGGGAGCTGTTTTTT. This rearrangement joins TRBV5-6 to TRBJ2-2; D is undetermined. This CDR3 comprises 16 residues. Germline V gene sequence: CDR1 SGHDT, CDR2 YYEEEE. The V and J ends lost 2 bases and 1 base respectively, with 12 bases between them.

For this clonotype: At one end, the junction sequence differs from germline, possibly due to a read error. The chain uses TRBV7-2 and TRBJ2-2; 12 nucleotides agree with TRBD2. The CDR3 contains 17 residues. In germline, CDR1 is SGHTA, CDR2 FQGNSA. The CDR3 nucleotides read TGTGCCAGCAGCTCTTCCCGACTAGCGGGAGCGCCCGGGGGGCTGTTTTTT. Encoded protein: CASSSSRLAGAPGGLFF.

The V gene is TRBV5-1, the J gene TRBJ1-6, with 9 bases that match TRBD1. Germline trimming cut 1 base from V and 8 bases from J; bases unmatched to any gene: 1. CDR1 is SGHRS, CDR2 YFSETQ, per germline. CDR3 length: 14 residues. For the CDR3, the DNA is TGCGCCAGCAGCTTGCGGGACAGGGATTCACCCCTCCACTTT. Its translation: CASSLRDRDSPLHF.

The J gene is TRBJ2-5, the V gene TRBV2; D is perhaps TRBD1 (6 bases). Trimming took off 3 bases at V and 0 bases at J, with 11 bases between the two ends. In germline, CDR1 is SNHLY, CDR2 FYNNEI. The CDR3 spans 15 residues. CDR3 protein: CASSERTANQETQYF. CDR3 in DNA: TGTGCCAGCAGTGAGCGGACAGCAAACCAAGAGACCCAGTACTTC.

This clonotype came up many times. V and J are TRBV5-1 and TRBJ1-1; no clear D. V was shortened by 3 bases and J by 3 bases, with 12 bases between the two germline ends. CDR1 is SGHRS, CDR2 YFSETQ, per germline. There are 14 residues in the CDR3. The CDR3 coding sequence is TGCGCCAGCAGCTCAGACGGAAGATACACTGAAGCTTTCTTT. Translating it yields CASSSDGRYTEAFF.

This clonotype was seen repeatedly, ten times or more. J is TRBJ2-2 and V is TRBV15, with no clear D. Per germline, CDR1 LNHNV and CDR2 YYDKDF (reference sequence). CDR3 length: 14 residues. Trimming stripped 8 bases from V and 1 base from J, with 11 bases between. This CDR3 reads CATGKGKNTGELFF. The DNA of the CDR3 is TGTGCCACCGGTAAAGGGAAGAACACCGGGGAGCTGTTTTTT.

Note on this clonotype: This clone may be a read error of a much larger clone one base away. The genes are TRBV7-9 and TRBJ2-7; 11 bases map to TRBD2. Looked up from germline, CDR1 is SEHNR and CDR2 is FQNEAQ (reference sequence). The CDR3 covers 16 residues. Here the CDR3 DNA reads TGTGCCTGCAGCCGCCCGACTAGCGGGAACGGCTACGAGCAGTACTTC. As protein: CACSRPTSGNGYEQYF.

Ten or more counts support this clonotype. The J gene is TRBJ2-2, the V gene TRBV7-9; 8 positions agree with TRBD1. Germline V gene data show CDR1 as SEHNR and CDR2 as FQNEAQ (reference sequence). This CDR3 region has 17 residues. The V gene end was trimmed by 5 bases and the J gene end by 3 bases; junction bases not matched to a gene: 11. CDR3 loop: CASSPPIGRGHTGELFF. As DNA, the CDR3 is TGTGCCAGCAGCCCCCCGATCGGCAGGGGGCACACCGGGGAGCTGTTTTTT.